This TCR beta chain derives from a study of sequential checkpoint blockade in melanoma. About the study: After both sequences, patients received maintenance nivolumab.

Germline assignment: CDR1 MNHEY and CDR2 SMNVEV (reference sequence). The CDR3 runs 14 residues. J gave up 7 bases and V 2 bases, and 5 bases lay outside the gene matches. Treatment indicated: randomized to nivolumab then ipilimumab (arm A) or the reverse (arm B). From thawed PBMCs, live CD3+CD8+ cells negative for CD19 and CD56 were sorted. Here immunoSEQ multiplex PCR was the method, and the copy in TCRdb shows in-frame clones only, minus some. The data contain around 18,000 clones, under 75% of them seen just once; the ten biggest clones take up approximately 20%. The sequence derives from a human donor with melanoma. V usage is TRBV27 and J usage is TRBJ1-5; TRBD1 aligns across 7 bases. Sequenced material: CD8+ T cells sorted from blood (inferred from file names), taken from a patient given nivolumab and ipilimumab in sequence. The CDR3 sequence: CASSLIQGGQPQHF. The CDR3 region has the DNA TGTGCCAGCAGTTTAATCCAGGGGGGACAGCCCCAGCATTTT.